This T cell receptor beta chain was recorded in a study of blood T cell repertoires in COVID-19. The overall study: PBMCs, B-cell-depleted T cells, or T cells provided the cDNA or gDNA that made up the material.

TCRdb's table, derived via immunoSEQ multiplex PCR, lists solely in-frame clones and lacks some. The data show nearly 300,000 clones, with approximately 88% seen just once and approximately 7.2% held by the top ten. Germline loops: CDR1 MDHEN, CDR2 SYDVKM. The V end lost 3 bases, the J end lost 5 bases, and 10 bases lay between the germline ends. The CDR3 loop spans 13 amino acids. The material sequenced was peripheral blood. This sequence was found in a woman aged 25 to 39 who had recovered from COVID-19. The chain employs TRBV28 and TRBJ1-1; D unclear. This CDR3 reads CASSFITGTEAFF. The CDR3 bases are TGTGCCAGCAGTTTTATTACGGGAACTGAAGCTTTCTTT.